The T cell receptor beta chain under discussion was sequenced for a study of T cell repertoires in cytomegalovirus infection. Study-level background: Matching HLA type, along with CMV infection, was indicated by public TCR beta signatures. Study findings and constraints: Clonotypes of TCR beta that were HLA-C-restricted and CMV-specific dominated the ex vivo response.

This CDR3 region has 11 residues. The V end lost 4 bases, the J end lost 7 bases, and 8 bases lay between the germline ends. A single record per CDR3 protein comes from TCRdb applying MiXCR to the reads. Seen here are about 150,000 distinct CDR3 sequences, around 20% observed once, and the top ten hold 9.5% to 13%. Note on this clonotype: Its antigen is unknown.

The TCR sequence derives from a human donor in good health (CMV status not recorded). Some clones in this sample may be carry-over from other donors' samples. The sample was PBMCs. The genes are TRBV12-3 or TRBV12-4 and TRBJ2-7, with a possible D match to TRBD2 (5 bases). The CDR3 coding sequence is TGTGCCAGCAGTTCCCCGGGGGAGCAGTACTTC. This gives the protein CASSSPGEQYF.